Below are 32 T cell receptor beta chains sequenced from a single sample in a study of shared clonotypes between healthy human individuals. Libraries were prepared by immunoSEQ multiplex PCR; TCRdb keeps only in-frame clonotypes and omits some of them. The repertoire holds 550,000 to 700,000 clones, with around 73% as singletons. Sample: memory CD4+ T cells sorted from blood. The subset was: CD45RA-negative fraction. Every receptor here comes from a woman in her thirties in good health.

This clone appeared a few times. The gene calls are TRBV14 and TRBJ2-6, with 7 bases matching TRBD1. The CDR3 length is 19 residues. Germline CDR1 and CDR2: SGHDN and FVKESK. The junction had 9 bases not matched to a gene; V was cut back by 1 base and J by 0 bases. CDR3 DNA: TGTGCCAGCAGCCAAGGGGTCAGGACAGGTGTCTCTGGGGCCAACGTCCTGACTTTC. Protein product: CASSQGVRTGVSGANVLTF.

The rearrangement links TRBV7-9 to TRBJ1-3; TRBD1 might be the D (5 bases). V lost 0 bases, J lost 7 bases, and 22 bases lay in between. The germline gives CDR1 SEHNR, CDR2 FQNEAQ (reference sequence). This CDR3 comprises 18 residues. CDR3 in amino acids: CASSLAEGRPDVLNTIYF. CDR3 coding DNA: TGTGCCAGCAGCTTAGCGGAGGGGAGACCGGACGTGTTGAACACCATATATTTT.

This chain connects TRBV6-1 to TRBJ2-1, with D possibly being TRBD2 (5 bases). The ends were cut back, 0 bases at V and 9 bases at J, with 18 bases in the middle. This CDR3 contains 16 residues. Germline-derived CDR1 and CDR2 are MNHNS and SASEGT. The CDR3 sequence: CASSEAYGKAYGEQFF. In DNA form, the CDR3 reads TGTGCCAGCAGTGAAGCTTACGGGAAGGCTTATGGTGAGCAGTTCTTC.

The V call is TRBV27, the J call TRBJ2-1; D unclear. Germline-derived CDR1 and CDR2 are MNHEY and SMNVEV (reference sequence). This CDR3 comprises 12 residues. V lost 0 bases and J 6 bases, leaving 3 bases between the germline ends. The CDR3 DNA follows: TGTGCCAGCAGTTTATCCGGCAATGAGCAGTTCTTC. Residues: CASSLSGNEQFF.

This clone has only one observation. This chain joins TRBV6-6 and TRBJ1-2; D call uncertain. The CDR3 covers 15 residues. Deletions cut 2 bases from V and 0 bases from J, with 10 bases between. CDR1 is MNHNY, CDR2 SVGAGI, per germline (reference sequence). The CDR3 nucleotides read TGTGCCAGCAGTTACGTCCGGCGTCCTAACTATGGCTACACCTTC. The encoded protein is CASSYVRRPNYGYTF.

The chain links TRBV18 to TRBJ1-2; 10 positions agree with TRBD1. CDR1 KGHSH and CDR2 LQKENI come from the germline V gene. CDR3 length: 18 amino acids. J gave up 2 bases and V 3 bases, and 12 bases lay outside the gene matches. The CDR3 region is CASSPPGQGVGLNYGYTF. The CDR3 DNA follows: TGTGCCAGCTCACCCCCAGGACAGGGGGTGGGCCTGAACTATGGCTACACCTTC.

V is TRBV5-1 and J is TRBJ2-2, with 8 bases lining up with TRBD2. CDR1 SGHRS and CDR2 YFSETQ come from the germline V gene. V was pared by 8 bases and J by 7 bases, with 4 bases of the junction left unmatched. The CDR3 loop spans 12 amino acids. This chain's CDR3 is CASMTSDGELFF. For the CDR3, the DNA is TGCGCCAGTATGACTAGCGACGGGGAGCTGTTTTTT.

The rearrangement uses TRBV10-2 and TRBJ2-3; TRBD2 might be the D (6 bases). CDR3 length: 14 amino acids. Trimming removed 3 bases from V and 6 bases from J, with 13 bases in between. Germline V gene lookup returns CDR1 WSHSY and CDR2 SAAADI. CDR3 sequence: CASSDQREIDTQYF. CDR3 nucleotides: TGCGCCAGCAGTGATCAACGGGAGATCGATACGCAGTATTTT.

In its sample, this clone was seen many times. J is TRBJ2-2 and V is TRBV6-1; D possibly corresponds to TRBD1 (5 bases). Trimming pared 7 bases from V and 4 bases from J, leaving 13 bases between. The CDR3 length is 14 residues. Germline CDR1 is MNHNS and CDR2 is SASEGT. CDR3 in amino acids: CASTRQGFTGELFF. CDR3 DNA: TGTGCCAGCACACGGCAGGGCTTCACCGGGGAGCTGTTTTTT.

The CDR3 coding sequence is TGTGCCAGCAGCCCCAGCTCGGAATCCTACGAGCAGTACTTC. Translating gives CASSPSSESYEQYF. This rearrangement joins TRBV9 to TRBJ2-7; D remains unclear. The CDR3 is 14 residues long. V was shortened by 4 bases and J by 1 base, with 12 bases between the two germline ends. The V gene's germline CDR1 is SGDLS and CDR2 YYNGEE.

The chain joins TRBV5-1 to TRBJ2-1; D ambiguous. The CDR3 spans 13 residues. The germline CDR1 and CDR2 sequences are SGHRS and YFSETQ. Between the trimmed V and J ends, which lost 3 bases and 5 bases, there was a span of 9 bases. The CDR3 region has the DNA TGCGCCAGCAGCTACACCCCCGACAATGAGCAGTTCTTC. Its protein product is CASSYTPDNEQFF.

V gene TRBV19 combines with J gene TRBJ1-3; 8 bases align to TRBD1. This CDR3 has 16 residues. V trimming: 3 bases; J trimming: 1 base; junction bases outside the gene matches: 5. Germline CDR1 LNHDA, CDR2 SQIVND (reference sequence). The CDR3 spells CASSIRGRVSGNTIYF. The CDR3, as DNA: TGTGCCAGTAGTATCAGGGGGCGCGTATCTGGAAACACCATATATTTT.

The V and J genes are TRBV19 and TRBJ1-2, with 7 bases fitting TRBD1. This CDR3 is 13 amino acids long. Trimming at V came to 5 bases and at J to 2 bases, leaving 2 bases not matched to a gene. The germline V gene encodes CDR1 LNHDA and CDR2 SQIVND (reference sequence). For the CDR3, the DNA is TGTGCCAGTAGTGCGGGACAGAACTATGGCTACACCTTC. Amino acids: CASSAGQNYGYTF.

The rearrangement links TRBV27 to TRBJ2-7; D possibly corresponds to TRBD2 (7 bases). V shed 8 bases and J shed 0 bases, with 14 bases lying between them. CDR3 length: 14 residues. Germline assignment: CDR1 MNHEY and CDR2 SMNVEV (reference sequence). The CDR3 sequence is CASVRGASSYEQYF. In DNA form, the CDR3 reads TGTGCCAGCGTTCGGGGGGCGAGCTCCTACGAGCAGTACTTC.

This clone was recorded only once. A read error likely explains this, since a far larger clone differs by one base. The V gene is TRBV21-1, the J gene TRBJ2-5; TRBD2, the D gene given by the table, was not confirmed from the DNA. TRBV21-1 is termed a pseudogene. The CDR3 loop spans 12 amino acids. The CDR3 reads CASSKDCRGQYF. The CDR3 nucleotides are TGTGCCAGCAGCAAGGACTGTAGAGGGCAGTACTTC.

The CDR3 DNA sequence: TGTGCCAGTAAGGGCGACGGCTACACCTTC. Amino acids: CASKGDGYTF. The chain has TRBV19 and TRBJ1-2; D uncertain. The V and J ends lost 7 bases and 8 bases respectively, with 8 bases between them. Per the germline V gene, CDR1 is LNHDA and CDR2 is SQIVND (reference sequence). The CDR3 runs to 10 residues. Full variable domain (missing parts from reference TRBV19 and TRBJ1-2): DGGITQSPKYLFRKEGQNVTLSCEQNLNHDAMYWYRQDPGQGLRLIYYSQIVNDFQKGDIAEGYSVSREKKESFPLTVTSAQKNPTAFYLCASKGDGYTFGSGTRLTVV.

The chain carries TRBV4-1 and TRBJ2-2; TRBD2 matches at 8 bases. The germline CDR1 and CDR2 sequences are MGHRA and YSYEKL. CDR3 size: 17 residues. Unmatched junction bases numbered 7, after V lost 4 bases and J lost 0 bases. DNA for the CDR3: TGCGCCAGCAGCCCTGGACTAGCCAAAACGAACACCGGGGAGCTGTTTTTT. Translating gives CASSPGLAKTNTGELFF.

As to this clone: Other nucleotide sequences from this sample produce the same CDR3. The rearrangement links TRBV5-1 to TRBJ2-7, with D possibly called TRBD1 or TRBD2 (6 bases each). There are 13 residues in the CDR3. Trimming pared 0 bases from V and 5 bases from J, leaving 9 bases between. From germline, CDR1 is SGHRS and CDR2 YFSETQ. This CDR3 is CASSLAGADEQYF. The CDR3 region has the DNA TGCGCCAGCAGCTTGGCGGGGGCGGACGAGCAGTACTTC.

This chain connects TRBV7-9 to TRBJ2-7; D is unresolved. Germline V gene sequence: CDR1 SEHNR, CDR2 FQNEAQ (reference sequence). The CDR3 is 15 residues long. Trimming stripped 5 bases from V and 6 bases from J, with 20 bases between. The CDR3 nucleotides read TGTGCCAGCAGCGCAACGGTAGCAGGCCGTTCCGAGCAGTACTTC. Translated, it gives CASSATVAGRSEQYF.

The chain uses TRBV11-2 and TRBJ2-7; the match to TRBD2 covers 8 bases. The CDR3 is 16 residues long. Trimming took 0 bases from V and 2 from J; bases not matched to a gene: 6. CDR1 SGHAT and CDR2 FQNNGV come from the germline V gene. Here the CDR3 reads CASSLEPAGATYEQYF. In nucleotides, the CDR3 is TGTGCCAGCAGCTTAGAGCCAGCGGGAGCCACCTACGAGCAGTACTTC.

The rearrangement joins TRBV5-1 to TRBJ2-1; no reliable D call. V was cut by 0 bases and J by 9 bases, with 4 bases left in between. Germline V gives CDR1 SGHRS, CDR2 YFSETQ. The length of the CDR3 is 11 residues. CDR3 sequence (DNA): TGCGCCAGCAGCTTGGCTGGTGAGCAGTTCTTC. This gives the protein CASSLAGEQFF. Full variable domain (remainder filled in from reference TRBV5-1 and TRBJ2-1): KAGVTQTPRYLIKTRGQQVTLSCSPISGHRSVSWYQQTPGQGLQFLFEYFSETQRNKGNFPGRFSGRQFSNSRSEMNVSTLELGDSALYLCASSLAGEQFFGPGTRLTVL.

V and J are TRBV30 and TRBJ2-1; no definite D call. V lost 2 bases and J 9 bases, leaving 8 bases between the germline ends. This CDR3 contains 11 residues. Per the germline V gene, CDR1 is GTSNPN and CDR2 is SVGIG (reference sequence). CDR3 protein: CAWSPWTEQFF. The DNA of the CDR3 is TGTGCCTGGAGTCCTTGGACTGAGCAGTTCTTC.

The J gene is TRBJ2-7, the V gene TRBV6-5, with D perhaps given as TRBD1 or TRBD2 (5 bases each). V lost 6 bases and J 5 bases, leaving 8 bases between the germline ends. The CDR3 length is 11 residues. Per the germline V gene, CDR1 is MNHEY and CDR2 is SVGAGI. The CDR3 DNA follows: TGTGCCAGCAGGAGGGGCGACGAGCAGTACTTC. This gives the protein CASRRGDEQYF.

This chain links TRBV25-1 with TRBJ2-7, with D possibly being TRBD2 (6 bases). V was shortened by 4 bases and J by 6 bases, with 19 bases between the two germline ends. CDR1 and CDR2 from the germline V gene are MGHDK and SYGVNS. The CDR3 totals 15 residues. The CDR3 nucleotides are TGTGCCAGCAGTGTAAGACTAGATGGTGATGGCGAGCAGTACTTC. It is translated as CASSVRLDGDGEQYF.

To note about this clone: Other DNA sequences of this sample code for an identical CDR3. The V gene is TRBV5-1, the J gene TRBJ2-5, with D perhaps TRBD1 (6 bases). The V and J ends lost 7 bases and 4 bases respectively, with 14 bases between them. CDR1 and CDR2 (germline): SGHRS, YFSETQ. The CDR3 consists of 13 residues. The CDR3 nucleotides read TGCGCCAGCTCCGCAGGGGTAGGAGAGACCCAGTACTTC. This translates into CASSAGVGETQYF.

V is TRBV30 and J is TRBJ1-1; D might be TRBD1 (5 bases). Trimming cost V 5 bases and J 5 bases, with 12 bases left between them. Germline CDR1 and CDR2: GTSNPN and SVGIG (reference sequence). The CDR3 is made up of 12 amino acids. The CDR3 is CAWEKGSTEAFF. The CDR3 DNA follows: TGTGCCTGGGAAAAGGGGAGTACTGAAGCTTTCTTT.

This chain joins TRBV10-2 and TRBJ2-7; 11 bases align to TRBD2. This CDR3 is built from 14 residues. CDR1 WSHSY and CDR2 SAAADI come from the germline V gene. The J segment lost 5 bases and the V segment lost 2 bases, leaving 2 bases of the junction unmatched. The CDR3 DNA sequence: TGCGCCAGCAGTGAGACTAGCGGGAGCCACGAGCAGTACTTC. Encoded protein: CASSETSGSHEQYF.

This chain connects TRBV4-1 to TRBJ1-4, with a possible D match to TRBD1 (5 bases). The germline V gene encodes CDR1 MGHRA and CDR2 YSYEKL. V was trimmed by 0 bases and J by 8 bases, leaving 13 bases between them. This CDR3 has 15 amino acids. The CDR3: CASSQEGVGGEKLFF. As DNA, the CDR3 is TGCGCCAGCAGCCAAGAAGGGGTGGGAGGGGAAAAACTGTTTTTT.

The chain employs TRBV27 and TRBJ1-1; TRBD1 aligns across 7 bases. The V gene's germline CDR1 is MNHEY and CDR2 SMNVEV (reference sequence). Germline trimming cut 8 bases from V and 0 bases from J; bases unmatched to any gene: 3. CDR3 length: 13 residues. CDR3 sequence reads: CASYRGMNTEAFF. The CDR3 DNA sequence: TGTGCCAGCTACAGGGGCATGAACACTGAAGCTTTCTTT.

The chain recombines TRBV7-9 with TRBJ2-3, with 11 bases matching TRBD2. The V gene's germline CDR1 is SEHNR and CDR2 FQNEAQ (reference sequence). This CDR3 has 17 amino acids. V lost 5 bases and J lost 6; bases outside the gene matches: 13. CDR3 loop: CASSPGTSGPRVDTQYF. Written as DNA, the CDR3 is TGTGCCAGCAGCCCGGGGACTAGCGGCCCTCGGGTCGATACGCAGTATTTT.

The gene calls are TRBV28 and TRBJ2-7; D perhaps matches TRBD2 (5 bases). The CDR3 is 14 amino acids. Germline-derived CDR1 and CDR2 are MDHEN and SYDVKM. V was shortened by 6 bases and J by 2 bases, with 14 bases between the two germline ends. This CDR3 is CASSPGSGTYEQYF. DNA of the CDR3: TGTGCCAGCAGCCCGGGGAGCGGCACCTACGAGCAGTACTTC.

The genes are TRBV7-9 and TRBJ2-7; tentatively, D is TRBD2 (5 bases). Trimming took off 5 bases at V and 4 bases at J, with 18 bases between the two ends. The CDR3 sequence is 15 residues long. In germline, CDR1 is SEHNR, CDR2 FQNEAQ (reference sequence). This chain's CDR3 is CASSPNAFGVYEQYF. CDR3 sequence (DNA): TGTGCCAGCAGCCCCAACGCGTTCGGGGTGTACGAGCAGTACTTC.